The clone carrying this T cell receptor (beta chain) was seen repeatedly, ten times or more. As yet, its antigen is unknown. The germline CDR1 and CDR2 sequences are LGHNA and YNFKEQ. CDR3 length: 15 residues. V dropped 2 bases and J dropped 3 bases, with 8 bases sitting between them. This sample was included in a study of spatial heterogeneity in lung cancer. Time point defined: sample taken at primary tumor resection. Donors were around 70 untreated early-stage non-small cell lung cancer patients. TCRs were sequenced from unsorted whole RNA of tumor, nontumor lung or PBMC. A distinct unique molecular identifier was carried by each TCR cDNA molecule. TCRdb recomputed calls from the 5' RACE reads with MiXCR, one row per CDR3 protein. The table includes around 20,000 distinct CDR3 sequences, over 7% detected once. Study-wide results and limits: Counts of expanded intratumoral alpha and beta TCRs tracked tumor mutation counts. Among tumor T cells, estimated coverage was about 7% for alpha chains and around 13% for beta chains.

Sequencing was performed on lung tumor tissue, taken at surgery. The clonotype was recovered from a female donor with early-stage non-small cell lung cancer. J is TRBJ1-6 and V is TRBV4-2, with D hard to call. Written as DNA, the CDR3 is TGTGCCAGCAGCCAAAGTAACAGCTATAATTCACCCCTCCACTTT. This sequence encodes CASSQSNSYNSPLHF.